One sample yielded the 18 T cell receptor beta chains listed below, sequenced in a study of OX40 agonist ivuxolimab in advanced cancers. Only in-frame clones appear in the TCRdb table, and some are missing; sequencing was by immunoSEQ multiplex PCR. The table lists some 77,000 clones, more than 90% of them singletons. The sample here was CD4+ or CD8+ T cells sorted from blood, taken in a trial of the OX40 agonist ivuxolimab. The receptors derive from an adult with an advanced solid tumor such as melanoma, head and neck, liver or kidney cancer.

J is TRBJ1-5 and V is TRBV28; no clear D. This CDR3 comprises 15 residues. Trimming shortened V by 3 bases and J by 0 bases, and 9 bases separated the two germline ends. Germline CDR1 is MDHEN and CDR2 is SYDVKM. CDR3 bases: TGTGCCAGCAGTTTCCGAACCTATAGCAATCAGCCCCAGCATTTT. Its translation: CASSFRTYSNQPQHF. The full variable domain, in which reference TRBV28 and TRBJ1-5 provide the parts outside the CDR3, is DVKVTQSSRYLVKRTGEKVFLECVQDMDHENMFWYRQDPGLGLRLIYFSYDVKMKEKGDIPEGYSVSREKKERFSLILESASTNQTSMYLCASSFRTYSNQPQHFGDGTRLSIL.

The chain joins TRBV9 to TRBJ2-7, with 8 bases that match TRBD2. Germline V gene data show CDR1 as SGDLS and CDR2 as YYNGEE. After removal of 4 bases from V and 5 bases from J, the junction contained 11 bases not matched to a gene. CDR3 length equals 15 residues. The CDR3 sequence: CASSPGSGSLHEQYF. The CDR3 DNA reads TGTGCCAGCAGCCCAGGAAGCGGGAGCTTACACGAGCAGTACTTC.

The chain is built from TRBV19 and TRBJ2-3; a possible D gene is TRBD2 (5 bases). CDR3 length: 14 amino acids. Germline V gene lookup returns CDR1 LNHDA and CDR2 SQIVND (reference sequence). V was cut by 4 bases and J by 0 bases, with 8 bases left in between. CDR3 in DNA: TGTGCCAGTAGTAACGGGGTCAGCACAGATACGCAGTATTTT. Protein product: CASSNGVSTDTQYF.

The chain carries TRBV7-3 and TRBJ1-3; no clear D gene. The V and J ends lost 5 bases and 4 bases respectively, with 9 bases between them. Germline CDR1 reads SGHTA; CDR2 reads FQGTGA. The CDR3 has 13 amino acids. CDR3 amino acids: CASSPTRGNTIYF. CDR3 nucleotides: TGTGCCAGCAGCCCGACCAGAGGAAACACCATATATTTT. The full variable domain, completed using reference TRBV7-3 and TRBJ1-3, is GAGVSQTPSNKVTEKGKYVELRCDPISGHTALYWYRQSLGQGPEFLIYFQGTGAADDSGLPNDRFFAVRPEGSVSTLKIQRTERGDSAVYLCASSPTRGNTIYFGEGSWLTVV.

The chain links TRBV11-3 to TRBJ2-7, with 7 bases that match TRBD1. The CDR3 runs to 18 residues. V lost 3 bases to trimming and J lost 1 base; unmatched junction nucleotides: 15. Germline assignment: CDR1 SGHNT and CDR2 YENEEA. The CDR3 here is CASSFQQGRNTSSYEQYF. The DNA of the CDR3 is TGTGCCAGCAGCTTTCAACAGGGGCGAAATACCTCATCCTACGAGCAGTACTTC.

The chain employs TRBV11-1 and TRBJ2-6; 8 bases agree with TRBD1. V lost 5 bases and J lost 0; bases outside the gene matches: 6. The V gene's germline CDR1 is SGHAT and CDR2 FQDESV (reference sequence). This CDR3 has 17 amino acids. The CDR3 reads CASSRTGLSSGANVLTF. In DNA form, the CDR3 reads TGTGCCAGCAGCCGGACAGGGCTAAGCTCTGGGGCCAACGTCCTGACTTTC.

The CDR3 nucleotides read TGCGCCAGCAGCCAAGCCTCCGACTGGGGGGGCCCCGAGTCCCAGTACTTC. Amino acid sequence: CASSQASDWGGPESQYF. The chain combines TRBV4-3 with TRBJ2-5; tentatively, D is TRBD2 (7 bases). The CDR3 extends over 17 amino acids. Trimming shortened V by 1 base and J by 9 bases, and 24 bases separated the two germline ends. The V gene's germline CDR1 is LGHNA and CDR2 YSLEER.

This clone was observed a few times. The CDR3 DNA reads as TGTGCCAGCATCCAGACTAGCGGGAGGGCCGGGGAGCTGTTTTTT. Protein: CASIQTSGRAGELFF. This chain links TRBV6-5 with TRBJ2-2, with 14 nucleotides matching TRBD2. V dropped 7 bases and J dropped 6; count of bases not matched to a gene: 4. The germline gives CDR1 MNHEY, CDR2 SVGAGI. This CDR3 has 15 amino acids.

The V gene is TRBV5-4, the J gene TRBJ2-7; D not resolved. The CDR3 consists of 13 residues. Germline V CDR1 and CDR2: SGHNT, YYREEE (reference sequence). Deletions cut 5 bases from V and 0 bases from J, with 9 bases between. CDR3 amino acids: CASSSPSSYEQYF. The CDR3 DNA sequence: TGTGCCAGCAGTTCTCCGAGCTCCTACGAGCAGTACTTC.

The rearrangement links TRBV5-1 to TRBJ2-2; D is unclear. From germline, CDR1 is SGHRS and CDR2 YFSETQ. The CDR3 loop spans 14 amino acids. V was pared by 0 bases and J by 5 bases, with 8 bases between. This CDR3 is CASSLEPSTGELFF. The CDR3 DNA reads as TGCGCCAGCAGCTTGGAGCCGTCTACCGGGGAGCTGTTTTTT.

This clone was counted only a few times. The chain links TRBV18 to TRBJ2-7; D remains unclear. Trimming pared 6 bases from V and 0 bases from J, leaving 3 bases between. The CDR3 runs 11 residues. CDR1 is KGHSH and CDR2 is LQKENI in the germline V gene. The CDR3 here is CASSDSYEQYF. The CDR3 DNA reads as TGTGCCAGCTCCGACTCCTACGAGCAGTACTTC. Using reference TRBV18 and TRBJ2-7 for the parts outside the CDR3, the full variable domain is NAGVMQNPRHLVRRRGQEARLRCSPMKGHSHVYWYRQLPEEGLKFMVYLQKENIIDESGMPKERFSAEFPKEGPSILRIQQVVRGDSAAYFCASSDSYEQYFGPGTRLTVT.

The chain links TRBV7-2 to TRBJ2-1; 8 positions match TRBD2. With 1 base clipped from V and 4 bases from J, the junction kept 6 bases outside the gene matches. This CDR3 contains 16 residues. Germline-derived CDR1 and CDR2 are SGHTA and FQGNSA. Here the CDR3 reads CASSLDLLAGYNEQFF. For the CDR3, the DNA is TGTGCCAGCAGCTTAGACCTCTTAGCGGGATACAATGAGCAGTTCTTC.

This chain joins TRBV7-9 and TRBJ1-5; D gene unclear. V shed 1 base and J shed 6 bases, with 10 bases lying between them. In germline, CDR1 is SEHNR, CDR2 FQNEAQ (reference sequence). The CDR3 consists of 14 residues. The CDR3 DNA sequence: TGTGCCAGCAGCTTAGGAGGGTTGGGTCAGCCCCAGCATTTT. This translates into CASSLGGLGQPQHF.

The chain recombines TRBV4-1 with TRBJ2-7; D uncertain. Germline lookup yields CDR1 MGHRA and CDR2 YSYEKL. V lost 4 bases and J 3 bases, leaving 10 bases between the germline ends. The CDR3 consists of 13 residues. Written as DNA, the CDR3 is TGCGCCAGCAGCCCCGACCTCTACTACGAGCAGTACTTC. Translating it yields CASSPDLYYEQYF.

The chain couples TRBV7-2 to TRBJ2-2, with D maybe TRBD1 (6 bases). V dropped 2 bases and J dropped 6 bases, with 16 bases sitting between them. CDR3 length: 16 amino acids. CDR1 and CDR2 from the germline V gene are SGHTA and FQGNSA. The CDR3 nucleotides read TGTGCCAGCAGCTTAACCGGGACAAAAATTTCCGGGGAGCTGTTTTTT. Translated: CASSLTGTKISGELFF. Full variable domain (remainder filled in from reference TRBV7-2 and TRBJ2-2): GAGVSQSPSNKVTEKGKDVELRCDPISGHTALYWYRQSLGQGLEFLIYFQGNSAPDKSGLPSDRFSAERTGGSVSTLTIQRTQQEDSAVYLCASSLTGTKISGELFFGEGSRLTVL.

In regard to this clone: The sample contains more than one DNA sequence encoding this CDR3. This chain uses TRBV7-9 with TRBJ2-3, with TRBD1 matching 10 bases. This CDR3 region has 15 residues. Germline loops: CDR1 SEHNR, CDR2 FQNEAQ (reference sequence). With 5 bases clipped from V and 3 bases from J, the junction kept 5 bases outside the gene matches. The CDR3 region has the DNA TGTGCCAGCAGCCCACGACAGGGGGCAACAGATACGCAGTATTTT. It yields the protein CASSPRQGATDTQYF.

The genes are TRBV5-5 and TRBJ1-3; D call uncertain. V lost 2 bases and J 1 base, leaving 10 bases between the germline ends. The germline V gene encodes CDR1 SGHKS and CDR2 YYEKEE (reference sequence). The CDR3 covers 15 residues. The CDR3 region is CASSFDARSGNTIYF. The CDR3 DNA reads as TGTGCCAGCAGCTTTGACGCCCGGTCTGGAAACACCATATATTTT. The whole variable domain, filled in from reference TRBV5-5 and TRBJ1-3, reads DAGVTQSPTHLIKTRGQQVTLRCSPISGHKSVSWYQQVLGQGPQFIFQYYEKEERGRGNFPDRFSARQFPNYSSELNVNALLLGDSALYLCASSFDARSGNTIYFGEGSWLTVV.

The chain employs TRBV6-6 and TRBJ2-7; TRBD2 agrees at 11 bases. Germline trimming cut 6 bases from V and 2 bases from J; bases unmatched to any gene: 6. This CDR3 region has 15 residues. Per germline, CDR1 MNHNY and CDR2 SVGAGI (reference sequence). For the CDR3, the DNA is TGTGCCAGCAGGTTTACTAGCGGGGGAACCTACGAGCAGTACTTC. As protein: CASRFTSGGTYEQYF.